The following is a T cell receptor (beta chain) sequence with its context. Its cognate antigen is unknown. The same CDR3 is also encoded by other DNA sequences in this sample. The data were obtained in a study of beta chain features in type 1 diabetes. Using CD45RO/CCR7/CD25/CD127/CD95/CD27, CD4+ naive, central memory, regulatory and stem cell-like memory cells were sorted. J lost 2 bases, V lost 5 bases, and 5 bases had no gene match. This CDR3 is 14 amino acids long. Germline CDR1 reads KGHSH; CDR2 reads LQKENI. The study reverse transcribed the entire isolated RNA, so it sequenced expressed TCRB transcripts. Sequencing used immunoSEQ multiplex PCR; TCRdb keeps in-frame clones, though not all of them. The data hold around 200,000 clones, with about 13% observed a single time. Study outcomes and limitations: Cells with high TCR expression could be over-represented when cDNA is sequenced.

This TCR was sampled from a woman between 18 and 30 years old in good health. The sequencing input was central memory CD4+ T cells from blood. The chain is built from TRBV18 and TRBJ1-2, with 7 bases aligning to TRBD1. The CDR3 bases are TGTGCCAGCTCATTGACAGGGAGAAACTATGGCTACACCTTC. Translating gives CASSLTGRNYGYTF. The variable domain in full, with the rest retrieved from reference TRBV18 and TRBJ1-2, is NAGVMQNPRHLVRRRGQEARLRCSPMKGHSHVYWYRQLPEEGLKFMVYLQKENIIDESGMPKERFSAEFPKEGPSILRIQQVVRGDSAAYFCASSLTGRNYGYTFGSGTRLTVV.